Listed below are T cell receptor beta chains from one sample, sequenced in a study of T cells in Graves' hyperthyroidism and ophthalmopathy. TCRdb independently ran MiXCR on the multiplex PCR reads; one entry per CDR3 protein. The table records about half a million distinct CDR3 sequences, 22% of them present only once. The sequenced sample consisted of blood. The receptors originated from a woman between 70 and 85 years old with Graves' ophthalmopathy. Each CDR3 is given with its conserved first and last residue. The order of the fields is D gene, V gene, clone size, J gene, CDR3 DNA, CDR3 protein. The D gene is left open where the match is weak. Expanded clones get a size class; other rows say once, few or many, or leave the size out.

NA	TRBV20-1	few	TRBJ1-2	TGCAGTGCTGATACAGGGTTAAGATGGGGCTACACCTTC	CSADTGLRWGYTF
TRBD2	TRBV6-2/TRBV6-3	NA	TRBJ2-7	TGTGCCAGCAGTAAACCCAGGACTAGCGGGAGGAATTACGAGCAGTACTTC	CASSKPRTSGRNYEQYF
NA	TRBV2	few	TRBJ2-3	TGTGCCAGCAGTGGGGACGCTCGAGATACGCAGTATTTT	CASSGDARDTQYF
NA	TRBV10-3	few	TRBJ2-2	TGTGCCATCAGTGAGTCCCCGAACACCGGGGAGCTGTTTTTT	CAISESPNTGELFF
NA	TRBV7-9	NA	TRBJ1-1	TGTGCCAGCAGCTTAGGAGGCAGGGTAAGAGCTTTCTTT	CASSLGGRVRAFF
NA	TRBV2	many	TRBJ1-1	TGTGCCAGCACTTACGGGAACACTGAAGCTTTCTTT	CASTYGNTEAFF
NA	TRBV15	NA	TRBJ2-1	TGTGCCACCAGCAGGGGAAGAACGGGGATATCCTACAATGAGCAGTTCTTC	CATSRGRTGISYNEQFF
TRBD2	TRBV7-2	few	TRBJ2-1	TGTGCCAGCAGCCTCCGACTAGCGGAAGAGCAGTTCTTC	CASSLRLAEEQFF
NA	TRBV15	NA	TRBJ2-7	TGTGCCACCAGCAGAGGTTACGGGGGTGAGTTCCACGAGCAGTACTTC	CATSRGYGGEFHEQYF
NA	TRBV28	few	TRBJ2-5	TGTGCCAGCAGTTCAAGGAGGCCCCAGTACTTC	CASSSRRPQYF
TRBD2	TRBV7-9	many	TRBJ2-5	TGTGCCAGCAGCTTAGGACTAGCGGGACAAGAGACCCAGTACTTC	CASSLGLAGQETQYF
TRBD2	TRBV20-1	few	TRBJ2-5	TGCAGTGCTCTGACTAGCGGGAATAGTGAGACCCAGTACTTC	CSALTSGNSETQYF
NA	TRBV2	many	TRBJ2-3	TGTGCCAGCTCCACAGATACGCAGTATTTT	CASSTDTQYF
NA	TRBV12-5	many	TRBJ1-5	TGTGCTAGTGGTTTGGTATGGGGCCGCGATAGCAATCAGCCCCAGCATTTT	CASGLVWGRDSNQPQHF
NA	TRBV28	few	TRBJ2-7	TGTGCCAGCCAGGGGCAAACCTACGAGCAGTACTTC	CASQGQTYEQYF
NA	TRBV5-1	many	TRBJ1-2	TGCGCCAGCAGCTTGGACAGGGACTATGGCTACACCTTC	CASSLDRDYGYTF
TRBD2	TRBV6-1	few	TRBJ2-1	TGTGCCAGCAGTCCCGGACTAGCGCGATCGGGATACAATGAGCAGTTCTTC	CASSPGLARSGYNEQFF
TRBD1	TRBV7-9	few	TRBJ1-4	TGTGCCACACAAGTGGGGGGACAGCATAATGAAAAACTGTTTTTT	CATQVGGQHNEKLFF
NA	TRBV3-1	few	TRBJ2-7	TGTGCCAGCAGCCCCTCGCTTTACGAGCAGTACTTC	CASSPSLYEQYF
TRBD1	TRBV6-1	NA	TRBJ2-7	TGTGCCAGCAGTAAAGGGACAGGGGTCCACGAGCAGTACTTC	CASSKGTGVHEQYF
NA	TRBV20-1	NA	TRBJ1-1	TGCAGTGCTAGAGATGACCCCGTAGCTTTCTTT	CSARDDPVAFF
TRBD1	TRBV12-3/TRBV12-4	NA	TRBJ1-2	TGTGCCAGCAGTGTATGGAAGGGACAGGGGTTTGACCATGGCTACACCTTC	CASSVWKGQGFDHGYTF
NA	TRBV20-1	NA	TRBJ1-3	TGCAGTGCTAGAGATGGACAGAGAAACTCTGGAAACACCATATATTTT	CSARDGQRNSGNTIYF
TRBD1	TRBV7-9	few	TRBJ1-6	TGTGCCAGCAGCTTATCGGGGACAGTAAGGTCACCCCTCCACTTT	CASSLSGTVRSPLHF
NA	TRBV7-2	many	TRBJ2-2	TGTGCCAGCAGCTTGTCGACCTTTGGCACCGGGGAGCTGTTTTTT	CASSLSTFGTGELFF
TRBD1	TRBV5-1	NA	TRBJ2-6	TGCGCCAGCAGCAGGGGGACAGCGGACCTCTCTGGGGCCAACGTCCTGACTTTC	CASSRGTADLSGANVLTF
NA	TRBV12-3/TRBV12-4	NA	TRBJ1-1	TGTGCCAGCAGGGAACAGGGTGTGAACACTGAAGCTTTCTTT	CASREQGVNTEAFF
TRBD1	TRBV19	NA	TRBJ1-5	TGTGCCAGTACGGACAGGGACTATAGCAATCAGCCCCAGCATTTT	CASTDRDYSNQPQHF
TRBD1	TRBV5-1	few	TRBJ2-1	TGCGCCAGCAGCCCAGGGGGCAGTCGGTTCAATGAGCAGTTCTTC	CASSPGGSRFNEQFF
NA	TRBV30	many	TRBJ2-1	TGTGCCTGGAGCCTAGGACTGTACAATGAGCAGTTCTTC	CAWSLGLYNEQFF
NA	TRBV10-3	once	TRBJ2-2	TGTGCCATCAGCACAGAATCGAACACCGGGGAGCTGTTTTTT	CAISTESNTGELFF
NA	TRBV13	NA	TRBJ1-4	TGTGCCAGCAGCTTGGCCCTGGAGGAAAAACTGTTTTTT	CASSLALEEKLFF
NA	TRBV7-2	few	TRBJ2-1	TGTGCCAGCAGCTTTAGTCCCGGGTATCAGTTCTTC	CASSFSPGYQFF
NA	TRBV7-2	NA	TRBJ1-6	TGTGCCAGCAGTGAATATGTTCAGGGTAATTCACCCCTCCACTTT	CASSEYVQGNSPLHF
NA	TRBV11-2	many	TRBJ2-3	TGTGCCAGCAGCTTAGGTACCCTCTATGATACGCAGTATTTT	CASSLGTLYDTQYF
TRBD1	TRBV6-1	NA	TRBJ1-5	TGTGCCAGCAGACCTGGACAGGACAATCAGCCCCAGCATTTT	CASRPGQDNQPQHF
TRBD2	TRBV5-1	few	TRBJ2-3	TGCGCCAGCAGCTTGGCTGGGACTAGTGGGGCAGATACGCAGTATTTT	CASSLAGTSGADTQYF
NA	TRBV12-3/TRBV12-4	many	TRBJ1-1	TGTGCCAGCAGCCCAACTCAGGGGATCACTGAAGCTTTCTTT	CASSPTQGITEAFF
NA	TRBV5-1	NA	TRBJ2-2	TGCGCCAGCAGCGCCCTGACTAGAGGGGCCGGGGAGCTGTTTTTT	CASSALTRGAGELFF
NA	TRBV2	many	TRBJ1-6	TGTGCCAGCAGTGTCAGGGAGGGCTCACCCCTCCACTTT	CASSVREGSPLHF
NA	TRBV27	few	TRBJ1-5	TGTGCCAGCAGTTTAAGGTCCCTAGACGGGAGTGGGATGCCCCAGCATTTT	CASSLRSLDGSGMPQHF
NA	TRBV7-9	few	TRBJ2-1	TGTGCCAGCAGCTTAGATGTCGGGAGCAGAGAGCAGTTCTTC	CASSLDVGSREQFF
NA	TRBV7-2	many	TRBJ2-1	TGTGCCAGCAGCTTTATGGGGAGTTGGAATGAGCAGTTCTTC	CASSFMGSWNEQFF
TRBD2	TRBV7-3	few	TRBJ2-5	TGTGCCAGCAGCTTATGGGGGGAGGGAGAGACCCAGTACTTC	CASSLWGEGETQYF
NA	TRBV12-5	few	TRBJ1-5	TGTGCTAGTGGTTTGGGGGGGGGAGGGGGCAATCAGCCCCAGCATTTT	CASGLGGGGGNQPQHF
TRBD1	TRBV28	few	TRBJ1-2	TGTGCCAGCCAGAGGGGGCCCGAGTATGGCTACACCTTC	CASQRGPEYGYTF
TRBD2	TRBV20-1	NA	TRBJ2-2	TGCAGTGCTAGGCGGCTAGCGGGAGTGGGATGGGCCGGGGAGCTGTTTTTT	CSARRLAGVGWAGELFF
NA	TRBV30	NA	TRBJ1-5	TGTGCCTGGAGCGCTGACGGTAATCAGCCCCAGCATTTT	CAWSADGNQPQHF
NA	TRBV15	NA	TRBJ1-2	TGTGCCACCAGCAGAGAGGCTGGGAGTGACTACACCTTC	CATSREAGSDYTF
NA	TRBV24-1	few	TRBJ2-4	TGTGCCACCAGTGGAGGGCCACTAGCCAAAAACATTCAGTACTTC	CATSGGPLAKNIQYF